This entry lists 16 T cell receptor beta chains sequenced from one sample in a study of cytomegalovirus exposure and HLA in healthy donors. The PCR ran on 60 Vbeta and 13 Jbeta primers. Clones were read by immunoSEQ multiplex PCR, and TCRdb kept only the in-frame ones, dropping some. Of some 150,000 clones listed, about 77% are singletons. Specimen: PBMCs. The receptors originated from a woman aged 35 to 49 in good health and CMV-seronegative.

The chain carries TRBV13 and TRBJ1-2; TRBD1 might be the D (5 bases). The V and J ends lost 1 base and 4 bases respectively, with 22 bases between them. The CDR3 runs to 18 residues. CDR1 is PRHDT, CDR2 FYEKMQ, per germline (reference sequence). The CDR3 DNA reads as TGTGCCAGCAGCTTAGACGGGGGGAGGTTGCGGTTCGTCTATGGCTACACCTTC. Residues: CASSLDGGRLRFVYGYTF.

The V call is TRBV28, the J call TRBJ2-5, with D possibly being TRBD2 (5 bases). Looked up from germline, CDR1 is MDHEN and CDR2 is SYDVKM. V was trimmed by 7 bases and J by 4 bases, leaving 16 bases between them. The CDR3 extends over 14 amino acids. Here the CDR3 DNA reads TGTGCCAGCACTCCCGGAGGACCTCGAGAGACCCAGTACTTC. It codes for CASTPGGPRETQYF.

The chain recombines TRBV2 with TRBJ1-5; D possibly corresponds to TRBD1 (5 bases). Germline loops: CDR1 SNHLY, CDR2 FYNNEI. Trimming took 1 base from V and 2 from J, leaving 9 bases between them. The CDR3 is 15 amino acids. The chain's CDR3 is CASSEEDTRNQPQHF. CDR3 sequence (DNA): TGTGCCAGCAGTGAAGAGGACACACGCAATCAGCCCCAGCATTTT.

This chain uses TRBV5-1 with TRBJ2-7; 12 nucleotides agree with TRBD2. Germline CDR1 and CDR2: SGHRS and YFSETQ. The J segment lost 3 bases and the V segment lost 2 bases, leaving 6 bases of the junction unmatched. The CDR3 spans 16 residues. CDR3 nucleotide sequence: TGCGCCAGCAGCTTAGAGACTAGCGGGGGCTTCTACGAGCAGTACTTC. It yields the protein CASSLETSGGFYEQYF.

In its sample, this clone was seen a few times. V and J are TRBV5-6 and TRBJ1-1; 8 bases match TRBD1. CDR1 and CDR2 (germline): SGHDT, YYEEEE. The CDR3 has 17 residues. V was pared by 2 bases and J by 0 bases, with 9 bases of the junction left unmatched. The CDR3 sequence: CASSFRGLSKVNTEAFF. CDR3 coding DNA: TGTGCCAGCAGCTTCAGGGGGCTATCGAAGGTGAACACTGAAGCTTTCTTT. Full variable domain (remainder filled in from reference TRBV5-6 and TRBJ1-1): DAGVTQSPTHLIKTRGQQVTLRCSPKSGHDTVSWYQQALGQGPQFIFQYYEEEERQRGNFPDRFSGHQFPNYSSELNVNALLLGDSALYLCASSFRGLSKVNTEAFFGQGTRLTVV.

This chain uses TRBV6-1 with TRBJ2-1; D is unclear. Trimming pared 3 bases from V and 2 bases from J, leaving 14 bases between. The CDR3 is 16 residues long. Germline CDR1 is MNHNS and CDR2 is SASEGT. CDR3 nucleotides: TGTGCCAGCAGTGATGTAGGAGTACACACCTACAATGAGCAGTTCTTC. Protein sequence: CASSDVGVHTYNEQFF.

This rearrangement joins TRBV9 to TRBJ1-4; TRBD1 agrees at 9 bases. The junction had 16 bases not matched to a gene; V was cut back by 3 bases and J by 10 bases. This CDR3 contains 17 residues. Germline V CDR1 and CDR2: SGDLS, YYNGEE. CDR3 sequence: CASSATLTGTGKGKLFF. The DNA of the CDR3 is TGTGCCAGCAGCGCGACTCTAACCGGGACAGGGAAGGGAAAACTGTTTTTT.

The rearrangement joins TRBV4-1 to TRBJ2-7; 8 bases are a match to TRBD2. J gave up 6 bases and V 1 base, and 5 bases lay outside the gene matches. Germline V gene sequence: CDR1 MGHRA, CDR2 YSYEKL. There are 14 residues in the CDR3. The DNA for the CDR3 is TGCGCCAGCAGCCAAGCGGGAGGGAAGGGCGAGCAGTACTTC. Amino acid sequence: CASSQAGGKGEQYF.

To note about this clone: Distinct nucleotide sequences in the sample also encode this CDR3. The CDR3 sequence: CASSLAGSEQYF. In DNA form, the CDR3 reads TGTGCCAGCAGCTTGGCCGGGAGCGAGCAGTACTTC. The chain has TRBV5-4 and TRBJ2-7; tentative D call: TRBD2 (6 bases). V was trimmed by 0 bases and J by 6 bases, leaving 7 bases between them. This CDR3 has 12 amino acids. Germline-derived CDR1 and CDR2 are SGHNT and YYREEE (reference sequence).

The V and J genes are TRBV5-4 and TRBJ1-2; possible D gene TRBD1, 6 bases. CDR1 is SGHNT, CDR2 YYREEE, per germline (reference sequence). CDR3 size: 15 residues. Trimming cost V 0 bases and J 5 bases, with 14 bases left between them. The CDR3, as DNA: TGTGCCAGCAGCTTGGATGGGGGCGGAAGGTATGGCTACACCTTC. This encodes CASSLDGGGRYGYTF.

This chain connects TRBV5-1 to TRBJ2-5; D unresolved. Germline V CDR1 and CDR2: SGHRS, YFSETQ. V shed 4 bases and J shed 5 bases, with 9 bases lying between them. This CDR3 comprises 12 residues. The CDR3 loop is CASSRPGETQYF. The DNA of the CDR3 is TGCGCCAGCAGCCGCCCCGGGGAGACCCAGTACTTC. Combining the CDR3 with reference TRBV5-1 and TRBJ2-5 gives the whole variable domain KAGVTQTPRYLIKTRGQQVTLSCSPISGHRSVSWYQQTPGQGLQFLFEYFSETQRNKGNFPGRFSGRQFSNSRSEMNVSTLELGDSALYLCASSRPGETQYFGPGTRLLVL.

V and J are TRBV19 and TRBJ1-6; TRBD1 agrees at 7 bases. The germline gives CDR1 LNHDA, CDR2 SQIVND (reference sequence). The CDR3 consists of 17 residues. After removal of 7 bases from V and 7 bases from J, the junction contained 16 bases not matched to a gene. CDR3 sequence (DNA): TGTGCCAGTACCTCAAGTCCCGGGACAGAGAAAAATTCACCCCTCCACTTT. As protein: CASTSSPGTEKNSPLHF.

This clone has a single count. CDR3 DNA: TGTGCCAGCAACCCACAGGGGGTACTAGGGGAGCAGTTCTTC. Translation: CASNPQGVLGEQFF. The V gene is TRBV6-6, the J gene TRBJ2-1, with 8 bases aligning to TRBD1. The CDR3 loop spans 14 amino acids. V lost 7 bases, J lost 10 bases, and 12 bases stayed unmatched. Germline CDR1 is MNHNY and CDR2 is SVGAGI (reference sequence).

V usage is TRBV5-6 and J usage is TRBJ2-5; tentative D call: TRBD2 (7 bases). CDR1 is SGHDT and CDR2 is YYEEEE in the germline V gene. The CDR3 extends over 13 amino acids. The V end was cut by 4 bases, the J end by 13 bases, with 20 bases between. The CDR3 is CASSPRLYGGPYF. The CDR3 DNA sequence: TGTGCCAGCAGCCCGCGGTTATACGGGGGGCCGTACTTC.

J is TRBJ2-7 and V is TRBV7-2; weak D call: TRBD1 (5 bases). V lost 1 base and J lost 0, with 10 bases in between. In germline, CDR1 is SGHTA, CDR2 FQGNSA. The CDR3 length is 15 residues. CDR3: CASSLDRSFSYEQYF. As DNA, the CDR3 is TGTGCCAGCAGCTTAGACAGGTCCTTCTCCTACGAGCAGTACTTC.

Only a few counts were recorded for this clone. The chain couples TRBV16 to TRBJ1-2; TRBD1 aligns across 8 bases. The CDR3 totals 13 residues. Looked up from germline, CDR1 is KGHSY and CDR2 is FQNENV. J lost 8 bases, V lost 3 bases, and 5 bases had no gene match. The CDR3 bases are TGTGCCAGCAGCCACGGGACAGGCGGGGGCTACACCTTC. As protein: CASSHGTGGGYTF.